This TCR beta chain is from a study of molecular identifiers for immune sequencing clone quantification. This clonotype is labeled as medium-sized (0.01 to 0.1%). Its antigen is undetermined. Points from the study as a whole: Over 98% of effector molecules, yet under 1% of naive-cell molecules, were held by clones above 20 RNA copies.

Using its own MiXCR run on the PCR reads, TCRdb lists one record per CDR3 protein. The sample yields some 5,700 distinct CDR3 sequences, 15% to 20% seen once. Germline V gene sequence: CDR1 MDHEN, CDR2 SYDVKM. Losses at the gene ends were 2 bases for V and 3 bases for J; bases not matched to a gene: 2. This CDR3 has 14 amino acids. This sequence joins TRBV28 and TRBJ2-7; TRBD2 matches 9 bases. Sequencing was done on a sample of naive CD8+ T cells from blood, with Jurkat cell RNA spiked in. Stated subset: FACS-sorted CD8+CD4-CCR7+CD45RA+ naive T cells. This TCR was recovered from a human donor in good health. Some libraries in this study had Jurkat cell RNA spiked in. CDR3 coding DNA: TGTGCCAGCAGTTTACTAGCGGGGCACTACGAGCAGTACTTC. Protein sequence: CASSLLAGHYEQYF.